The rows below give T cell receptor beta chains drawn from one sample of a study of T-cell reconstitution after alpha-beta-depleted transplantation in children. TCRdb passed the PCR reads through MiXCR, listing each CDR3 protein once. The sample yields around 100,000 distinct CDR3 sequences, roughly 7.2% seen once. The source was PBMCs, collected before TCRalphabeta/CD19-depleted stem cell transplant. The receptors originated from a boy aged 2 to 9 with acute lymphoblastic leukemia, due to receive a stem cell transplant. Each CDR3 is given with its conserved first and last residue. Each record gives: V gene, D gene, J gene, clone size, CDR3 DNA, CDR3 protein. D genes are given only for firm matches. Some rows mark clone size as missing; the rest say once, few, many or name a class of expanded clone.

TRBV5-1	.	TRBJ2-5	few	TGCGCCAGCAGCTTCGGCAACCAAGAGACCCAGTACTTC	CASSFGNQETQYF
TRBV11-2	TRBD2	TRBJ2-1	many	TGTGCCAGCAGCCAGGGAGGGGCCTACTCGTGGGTTGAGCAGTTCTTC	CASSQGGAYSWVEQFF
TRBV28	.	TRBJ2-6	few	TGTGCCACGATGGGCTCTGGGGCCAACGTCCTGACTTTC	CATMGSGANVLTF
TRBV7-9	.	TRBJ2-3	.	TGTGCCAGCACCGTAGATACGCAGTATTTT	CASTVDTQYF
TRBV4-3	.	TRBJ1-5	many	TGCGCCAGCAGCCAAGAGTGGGCCAGCAATCAGCCCCAGCATTTT	CASSQEWASNQPQHF
TRBV12-3/TRBV12-4	TRBD1	TRBJ2-5	many	TGTGCCAGCAGTCTTCGGACAGGAATAGAGACCCAGTACTTC	CASSLRTGIETQYF
TRBV7-2	.	TRBJ2-2	many	TGTGCCAGCAGCTTAGTCAGGAACACCGGGGAGCTGTTTTTT	CASSLVRNTGELFF
TRBV4-2	.	TRBJ1-5	few	TGTGCCAGCAGCCAAGATGCCCAGGACAGACCCTTTGAACCCCAGCATTTT	CASSQDAQDRPFEPQHF
TRBV5-6	TRBD2	TRBJ2-7	many	TGTGCCAGCAGCTTAACTAGCGGGGGGTGGTACGAGCAGTACTTC	CASSLTSGGWYEQYF
TRBV11-1	.	TRBJ2-3	few	TGTGCCAGCATCTTAGGGGTGGAGGGGGCACACGCCACAGATACGCAGTATTTT	CASILGVEGAHATDTQYF
TRBV4-3	TRBD1	TRBJ2-7	many	TGCGCCAGCAGCCAGGAGGGACAGGGTAGCGACGAGCAGTACTTC	CASSQEGQGSDEQYF
TRBV3-1	.	TRBJ2-5	many	TGTGCCAGCAGCCAAGATGGTACGGAAATCCAAGAGACCCAGTACTTC	CASSQDGTEIQETQYF
TRBV3-1	TRBD2	TRBJ2-7	few	TGTGCCAGCAGCAGACTAGCGGGGGATTACGAGCAGTACTTC	CASSRLAGDYEQYF
TRBV6-2/TRBV6-3	.	TRBJ2-3	many	TGTGCCAGCGGCCTAACAGATACGCAGTATTTT	CASGLTDTQYF
TRBV10-2	.	TRBJ1-2	few	TGCGCCAGCTCACGGGGGGGATCTCGTTCTGCGTTTGGCTACACCTTC	CASSRGGSRSAFGYTF
TRBV4-1	.	TRBJ1-3	many	TGCGCCAGCAGCCAAGAGGCAGGAACCTCTGGAAACACCATATATTTT	CASSQEAGTSGNTIYF
TRBV7-2	.	TRBJ2-3	many	TGTGCCAGCAGCTCATCCGGCTTAGGCACAGATACGCAGTATTTT	CASSSSGLGTDTQYF
TRBV28	.	TRBJ1-1	many	TGTGCCAGCAGTTTCTTACTGAACACTGAAGCTTTCTTT	CASSFLLNTEAFF
TRBV7-2	.	TRBJ1-3	.	TGTGCCAGCAGCTTAGGGGGTACAGTTAGCTCTGGAAACACCATATATTTT	CASSLGGTVSSGNTIYF
TRBV9	.	TRBJ1-3	few	TGTGCCAGCAGCTTGGGGGGGGTGAACACCATATATTTT	CASSLGGVNTIYF
TRBV14	TRBD1	TRBJ2-4	many	TGTGCCAGCAGCCAAGGCGTCAGGGGGATTCAGTACTTC	CASSQGVRGIQYF
TRBV9	.	TRBJ1-2	.	TGTGCCAGCAGCGTAGATCAGGGCCACTATGGCTACACCTTC	CASSVDQGHYGYTF
TRBV12-3/TRBV12-4	TRBD1	TRBJ1-5	many	TGTGCCAGCAGCCGCCAGGGGGTAATCAATCAGCCCCAGCATTTT	CASSRQGVINQPQHF
TRBV13	.	TRBJ1-5	many	TGTGCCAGCAGTGGTAGCAATCAGCCCCAGCATTTT	CASSGSNQPQHF
TRBV5-6	TRBD2	TRBJ2-7	.	TGTGCCAGCAGCTTGGTACAGCGGGGGGGAAACTACGAGCAGTACTTC	CASSLVQRGGNYEQYF
TRBV7-8	.	TRBJ1-1	many	TGTGCCAGCAGCACGGACAGCTACAACACTGAAGCTTTCTTT	CASSTDSYNTEAFF
TRBV5-1	.	TRBJ1-2	few	TGCGCCAGCAGCCCCCAGGGCTATGGCTACACCTTC	CASSPQGYGYTF
TRBV7-9	.	TRBJ1-5	few	TGTGCCAGCAGCGAAAAGGGCAGTACTACCCAGCATTTT	CASSEKGSTTQHF